This T cell receptor (beta chain) was sequenced during a study of control samples from healthy donors and cancer patients (TCRdb year 2020). The germline ends are 21 bases apart after V is trimmed by 4 bases and J by 5 bases. From its cysteine to its phenylalanine, the CDR3 spans 16 amino acids. The CDR3 DNA has 48 bases and is translated from base 1. Per the germline V gene, SNHLY is the CDR1 and FYNNEI is the CDR2. The library was prepared using the immunoSEQ multiplex PCR assay. TCRdb took this table from immuneACCESS and kept in-frame rearrangements with V and J called. Such tables lack part of the clones; where checked against another copy, unresolved V genes explain under half of the gap, and the rest is unexplained. The sample yields some 90,000 clones; roughly nine tenths were counted once. About 7.4% of the sample is held by the ten biggest clonotypes. A note on this clone: Its antigen has not been determined. Base qualities are not recorded, but no much larger clone differs from it by a single base.

Sequencing was done on a sample of blood. The source of this sequence is a woman aged 55-70 years in good health. Recombination linked TRBV2 to TRBJ2-7; the D call is tentative, TRBD1 or TRBD2, as each matches 5 bases. The DNA sequence reads TGTGCCAGCAGTGTGTCCCCGGGGCCCACTAAACACGAGCAGTACTTC. It codes for CASSVSPGPTKHEQYF. Reference TRBV2 and TRBJ2-7 genes cover what lies past the CDR3, so the full variable domain is EPEVTQTPSHQVTQMGQEVILRCVPISNHLYFYWYRQILGQKVEFLVSFYNNEISEKSEIFDDQFSVERPDGSNFTLKIRSTKLEDSAMYFCASSVSPGPTKHEQYFGPGTRLTVT.